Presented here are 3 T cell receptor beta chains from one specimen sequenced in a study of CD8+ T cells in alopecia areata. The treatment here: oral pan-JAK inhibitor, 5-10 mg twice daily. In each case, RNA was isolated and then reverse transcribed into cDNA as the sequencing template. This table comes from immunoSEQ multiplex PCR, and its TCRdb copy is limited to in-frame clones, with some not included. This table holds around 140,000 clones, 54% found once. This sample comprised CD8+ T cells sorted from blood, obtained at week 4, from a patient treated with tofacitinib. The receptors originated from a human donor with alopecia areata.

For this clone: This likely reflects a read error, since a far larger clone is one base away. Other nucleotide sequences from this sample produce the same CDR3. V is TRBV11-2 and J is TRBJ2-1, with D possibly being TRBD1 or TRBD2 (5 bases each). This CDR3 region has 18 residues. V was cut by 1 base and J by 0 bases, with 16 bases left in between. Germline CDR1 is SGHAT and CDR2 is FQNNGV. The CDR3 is CASSLGFGASSSYNEQFF. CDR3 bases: TGTGCCAGCAGCTTAGGGTTCGGGGCTTCGAGCTCCTACAATGAGCAGTTCTTC.

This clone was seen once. The CDR3 here is CASSVGQLNTEAFF. In DNA form, the CDR3 reads TGTGCCAGCAGTGTGGGACAGTTGAACACTGAAGCTTTCTTT. The chain has TRBV27 and TRBJ1-1; 7 bases are shared with TRBD1. Germline V gene lookup returns CDR1 MNHEY and CDR2 SMNVEV (reference sequence). The CDR3 contains 14 residues. With 5 bases clipped from V and 0 bases from J, the junction kept 3 bases outside the gene matches.

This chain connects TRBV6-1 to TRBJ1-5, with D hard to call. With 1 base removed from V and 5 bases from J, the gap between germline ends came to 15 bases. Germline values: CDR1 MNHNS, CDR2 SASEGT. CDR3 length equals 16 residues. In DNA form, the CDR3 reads TGTGCCAGCAGTGAAGGGGCGGGCTATTTCCATCAGCCCCAGCATTTT. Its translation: CASSEGAGYFHQPQHF.